This T cell receptor beta chain was sequenced in a study of T cell responses to AZD1222 COVID-19 vaccine. V was trimmed by 2 bases and J by 0 bases, leaving 2 bases between them. This CDR3 region has 13 residues. Germline CDR1 and CDR2: LNHDA and SQIVND (reference sequence). This table comes from immunoSEQ multiplex PCR, and its TCRdb copy is limited to in-frame clones, with some not included. In the table there are 66,000 or so clones, roughly 84% of which are singletons. The sample in question was peripheral blood, obtained on day 0 of AZD1222 vaccination. This chain links TRBV19 with TRBJ1-3; D gene uncertain. The TCR sequence derives from an adult in good health. CDR3 sequence (DNA): TGTGCCAGTAGTATAAGCTCTGGAAACACCATATATTTT. Translating gives CASSISSGNTIYF.